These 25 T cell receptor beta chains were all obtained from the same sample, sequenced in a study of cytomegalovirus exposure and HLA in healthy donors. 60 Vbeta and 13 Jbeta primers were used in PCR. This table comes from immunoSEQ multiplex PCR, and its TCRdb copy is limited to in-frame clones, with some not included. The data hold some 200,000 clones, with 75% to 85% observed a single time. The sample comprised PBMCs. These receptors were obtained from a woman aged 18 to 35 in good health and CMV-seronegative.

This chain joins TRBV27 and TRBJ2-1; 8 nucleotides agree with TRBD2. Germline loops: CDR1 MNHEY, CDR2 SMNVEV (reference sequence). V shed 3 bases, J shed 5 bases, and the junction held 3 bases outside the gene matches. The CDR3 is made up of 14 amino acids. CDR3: CASSFSGVDNEQFF. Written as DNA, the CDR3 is TGTGCCAGCAGTTTTAGCGGGGTGGACAATGAGCAGTTCTTC.

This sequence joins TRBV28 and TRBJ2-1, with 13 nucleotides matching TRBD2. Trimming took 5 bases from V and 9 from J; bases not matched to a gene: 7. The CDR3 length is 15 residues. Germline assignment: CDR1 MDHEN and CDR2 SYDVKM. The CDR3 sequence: CASSPTSGRAGEQFF. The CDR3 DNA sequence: TGTGCCAGCAGTCCTACTAGCGGGAGGGCCGGTGAGCAGTTCTTC.

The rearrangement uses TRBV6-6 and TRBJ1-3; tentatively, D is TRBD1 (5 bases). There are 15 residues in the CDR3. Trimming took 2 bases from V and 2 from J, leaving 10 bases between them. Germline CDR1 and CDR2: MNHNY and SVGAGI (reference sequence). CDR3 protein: CASSYEGAAGNTIYF. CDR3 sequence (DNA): TGTGCCAGCAGTTACGAAGGGGCGGCTGGAAACACCATATATTTT.

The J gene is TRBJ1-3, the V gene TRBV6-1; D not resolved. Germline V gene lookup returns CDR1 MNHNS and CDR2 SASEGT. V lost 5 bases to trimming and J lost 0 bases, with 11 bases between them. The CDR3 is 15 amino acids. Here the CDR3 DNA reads TGTGCCAGCAGTATGGCAGGAGGCTCTGGAAACACCATATATTTT. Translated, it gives CASSMAGGSGNTIYF.

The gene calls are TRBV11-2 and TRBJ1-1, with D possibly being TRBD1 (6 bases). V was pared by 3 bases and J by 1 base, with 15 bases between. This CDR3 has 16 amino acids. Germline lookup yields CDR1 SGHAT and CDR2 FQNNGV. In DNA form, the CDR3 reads TGTGCCAGCAGCTTGGGGGGGCGCCGTGGGAACACTGAAGCTTTCTTT. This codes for CASSLGGRRGNTEAFF. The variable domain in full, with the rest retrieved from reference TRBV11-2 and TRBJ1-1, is EAGVAQSPRYKIIEKRQSVAFWCNPISGHATLYWYQQILGQGPKLLIQFQNNGVVDDSQLPKDRFSAERLKGVDSTLKIQPAKLEDSAVYLCASSLGGRRGNTEAFFGQGTRLTVV.

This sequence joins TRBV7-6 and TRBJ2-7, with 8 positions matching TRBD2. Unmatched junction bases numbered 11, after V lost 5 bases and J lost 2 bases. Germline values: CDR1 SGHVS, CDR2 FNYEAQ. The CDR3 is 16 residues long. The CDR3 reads CASSPLPPAGAYEQYF. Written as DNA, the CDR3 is TGTGCCAGCAGCCCCCTCCCGCCAGCGGGGGCCTACGAGCAGTACTTC.

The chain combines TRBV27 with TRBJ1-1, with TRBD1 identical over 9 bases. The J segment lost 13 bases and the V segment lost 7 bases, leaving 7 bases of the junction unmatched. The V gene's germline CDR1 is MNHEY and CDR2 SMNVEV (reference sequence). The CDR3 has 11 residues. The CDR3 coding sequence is TGTGCCAGCATTCGGGACAGGGCGGTTTTCTTT. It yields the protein CASIRDRAVFF.

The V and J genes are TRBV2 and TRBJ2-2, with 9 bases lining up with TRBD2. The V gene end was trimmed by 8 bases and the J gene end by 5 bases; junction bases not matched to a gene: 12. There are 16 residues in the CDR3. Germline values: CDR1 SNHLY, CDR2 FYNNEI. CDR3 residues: CASGPNSGRRTGELFF. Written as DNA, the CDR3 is TGTGCCAGCGGTCCTAATAGCGGGAGACGGACCGGGGAGCTGTTTTTT.

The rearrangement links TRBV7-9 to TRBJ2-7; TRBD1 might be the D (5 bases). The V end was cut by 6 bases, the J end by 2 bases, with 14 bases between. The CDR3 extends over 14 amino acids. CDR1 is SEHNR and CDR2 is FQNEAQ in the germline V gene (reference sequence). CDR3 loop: CASSPNAGPYEQYF. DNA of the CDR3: TGTGCCAGCAGTCCTAATGCAGGGCCCTACGAGCAGTACTTC. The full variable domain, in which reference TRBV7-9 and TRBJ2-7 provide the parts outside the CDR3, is DTGVSQNPRHKITKRGQNVTFRCDPISEHNRLYWYRQTLGQGPEFLTYFQNEAQLEKSRLLSDRFSAERPKGSFSTLEIQRTEQGDSAMYLCASSPNAGPYEQYFGPGTRLTVT.

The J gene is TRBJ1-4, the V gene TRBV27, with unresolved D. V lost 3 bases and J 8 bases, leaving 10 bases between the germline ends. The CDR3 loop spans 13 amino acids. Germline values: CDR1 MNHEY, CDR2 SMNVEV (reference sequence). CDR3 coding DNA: TGTGCCAGCAGTTTGGTGAAGGAGGAAAAACTGTTTTTT. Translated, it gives CASSLVKEEKLFF.

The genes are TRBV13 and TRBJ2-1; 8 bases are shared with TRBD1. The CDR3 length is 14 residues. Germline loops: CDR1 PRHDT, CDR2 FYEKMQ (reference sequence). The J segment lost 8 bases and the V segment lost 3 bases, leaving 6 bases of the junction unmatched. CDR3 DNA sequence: TGTGCCAGCAGCTTTGTCTCAGGGGGCGATGAGCAGTTCTTC. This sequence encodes CASSFVSGGDEQFF.

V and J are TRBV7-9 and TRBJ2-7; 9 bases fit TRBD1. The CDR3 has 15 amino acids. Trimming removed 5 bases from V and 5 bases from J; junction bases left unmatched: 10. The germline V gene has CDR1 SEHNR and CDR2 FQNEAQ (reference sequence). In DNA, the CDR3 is TGTGCCAGCAGCCCCGAGGGGACAGGGTTGAACGAGCAGTACTTC. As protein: CASSPEGTGLNEQYF.

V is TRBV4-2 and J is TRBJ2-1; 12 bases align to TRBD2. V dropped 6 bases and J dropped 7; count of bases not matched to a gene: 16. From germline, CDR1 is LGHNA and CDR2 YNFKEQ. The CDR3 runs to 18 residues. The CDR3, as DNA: TGTGCCAGCAGGGGGGGCGGGCTAGCGGGGGGGCCCGGAAATGAGCAGTTCTTC. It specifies CASRGGGLAGGPGNEQFF.

The CDR3 DNA sequence: TGTGCCAGCAGTGAGATTAGCGGGACAGATACGCAGTATTTT. Protein sequence: CASSEISGTDTQYF. The chain couples TRBV6-4 to TRBJ2-3; TRBD2 matches at 7 bases. The J segment lost 3 bases and the V segment lost 3 bases, leaving 3 bases of the junction unmatched. This CDR3 spans 14 amino acids. Per germline, CDR1 MRHNA and CDR2 SNTAGT.

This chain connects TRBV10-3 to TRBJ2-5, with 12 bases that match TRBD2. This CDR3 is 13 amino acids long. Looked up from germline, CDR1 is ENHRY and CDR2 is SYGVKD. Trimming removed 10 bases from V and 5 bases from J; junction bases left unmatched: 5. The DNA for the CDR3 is TGTGCCACGATGCTAGCGGGAGGGGAGACCCAGTACTTC. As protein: CATMLAGGETQYF.

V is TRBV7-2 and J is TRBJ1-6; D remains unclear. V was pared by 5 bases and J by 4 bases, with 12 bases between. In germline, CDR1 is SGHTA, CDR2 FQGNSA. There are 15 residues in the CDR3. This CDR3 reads CASSPSGGYNSPLHF. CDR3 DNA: TGTGCCAGCAGCCCCTCTGGAGGGTATAATTCACCCCTCCACTTT.

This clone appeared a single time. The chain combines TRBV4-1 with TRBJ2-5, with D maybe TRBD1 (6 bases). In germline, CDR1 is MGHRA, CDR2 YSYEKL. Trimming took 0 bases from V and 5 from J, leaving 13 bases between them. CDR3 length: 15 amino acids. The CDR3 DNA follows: TGCGCCAGCAGCCAAGAGAGGGAACAGGGCGAGACCCAGTACTTC. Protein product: CASSQEREQGETQYF.

The CDR3 DNA sequence: TGTGCCAGCAGCCAAGTTCGGAGTCTAGCGGTCTACAATGAGCAGTTCTTC. Its protein is CASSQVRSLAVYNEQFF. V gene TRBV14 combines with J gene TRBJ2-1, with 7 positions matching TRBD2. V gave up 1 base and J gave up 3 bases; unmatched junction bases: 9. Looked up from germline, CDR1 is SGHDN and CDR2 is FVKESK. CDR3 length equals 17 residues.

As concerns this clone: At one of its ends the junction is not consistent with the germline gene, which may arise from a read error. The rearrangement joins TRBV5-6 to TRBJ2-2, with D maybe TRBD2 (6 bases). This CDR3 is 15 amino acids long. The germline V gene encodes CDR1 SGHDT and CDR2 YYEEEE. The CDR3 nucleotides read TGTGCCAGCAGCTTGGGGACTTTAAACACCGGGGGGCTGTTTTTT. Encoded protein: CASSLGTLNTGGLFF.

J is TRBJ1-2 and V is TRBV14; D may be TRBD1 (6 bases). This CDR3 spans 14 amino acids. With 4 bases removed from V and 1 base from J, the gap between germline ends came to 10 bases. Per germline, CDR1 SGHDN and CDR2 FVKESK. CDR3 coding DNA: TGTGCCAGCAGCCCCGACAGGTTTAACTATGGCTACACCTTC. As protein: CASSPDRFNYGYTF. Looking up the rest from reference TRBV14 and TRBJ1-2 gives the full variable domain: EAGVTQFPSHSVIEKGQTVTLRCDPISGHDNLYWYRRVMGKEIKFLLHFVKESKQDESGMPNNRFLAERTGGTYSTLKVQPAELEDSGVYFCASSPDRFNYGYTFGSGTRLTVV.

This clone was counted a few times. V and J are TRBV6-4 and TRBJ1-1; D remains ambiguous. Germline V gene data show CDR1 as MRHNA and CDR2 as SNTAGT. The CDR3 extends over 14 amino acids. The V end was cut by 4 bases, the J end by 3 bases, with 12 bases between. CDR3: CASSASGGDTEAFF. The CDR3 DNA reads TGTGCCAGCAGTGCCTCCGGCGGCGACACTGAAGCTTTCTTT.

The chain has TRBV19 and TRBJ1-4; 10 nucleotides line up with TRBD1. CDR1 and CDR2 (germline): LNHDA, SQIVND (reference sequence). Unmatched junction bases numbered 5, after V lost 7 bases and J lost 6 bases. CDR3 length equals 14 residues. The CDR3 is CASTTGTGDEKLFF. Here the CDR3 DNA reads TGTGCCAGTACTACCGGGACAGGGGATGAAAAACTGTTTTTT.

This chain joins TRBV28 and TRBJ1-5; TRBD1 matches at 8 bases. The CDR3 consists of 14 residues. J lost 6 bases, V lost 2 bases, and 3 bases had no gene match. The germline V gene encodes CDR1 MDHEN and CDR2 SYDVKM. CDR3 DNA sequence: TGTGCCAGCAGTTTACAGGGGGCAAGTCAGCCCCAGCATTTT. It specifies CASSLQGASQPQHF. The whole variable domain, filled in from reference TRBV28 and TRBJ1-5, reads DVKVTQSSRYLVKRTGEKVFLECVQDMDHENMFWYRQDPGLGLRLIYFSYDVKMKEKGDIPEGYSVSREKKERFSLILESASTNQTSMYLCASSLQGASQPQHFGDGTRLSIL.

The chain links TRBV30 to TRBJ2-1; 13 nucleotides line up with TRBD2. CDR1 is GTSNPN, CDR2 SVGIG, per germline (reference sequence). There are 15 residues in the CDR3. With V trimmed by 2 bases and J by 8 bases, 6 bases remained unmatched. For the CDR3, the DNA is TGTGCCTGGAGTAGGGGACTAGCGGGAATTTATGAGCAGTTCTTC. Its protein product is CAWSRGLAGIYEQFF.

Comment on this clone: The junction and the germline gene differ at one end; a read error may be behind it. Written as DNA, the CDR3 is TGTTCCAGCGGGGAGGGGAACGAGCAGTACTTC. This sequence encodes CSSGEGNEQYF. The chain couples TRBV7-9 to TRBJ2-7; 7 nucleotides match TRBD2. Germline V CDR1 and CDR2: SEHNR, FQNEAQ (reference sequence). The CDR3 spans 11 residues.